This T cell receptor beta chain was profiled in a study of identical twins. Findings of the study overall: The more abundant beta clonotypes in cord blood had fewer insertions, and memory repertoires did not show this.

Germline loops: CDR1 LGHDT, CDR2 YNNKEL (reference sequence). CDR3 length: 14 residues. V was cut by 2 bases and J by 4 bases, with 11 bases left in between. TCRdb called the 5' RACE reads again in MiXCR, with one record for every CDR3 protein. The sample shows around 490,000 distinct CDR3 sequences, over 11% of them seen only once. This clonotype showed up just a few times. Its antigen is unidentified. All donors were healthy, and all were Caucasian. Another study also made use of these data, one on yellow fever vaccine responses in identical twins.

The source material was CD4+ T cells sorted from blood. The chain is built from TRBV3-1 and TRBJ1-2; maybe TRBD1 (5 bases). The origin of this receptor is a woman aged 18-29 years in good health. CDR3 coding DNA: TGTGCCAGCAGCCAACCCGACAGTATCTATGGCTACACCTTC. Translation gives CASSQPDSIYGYTF. Full variable domain (remainder filled in from reference TRBV3-1 and TRBJ1-2): DTAVSQTPKYLVTQMGNDKSIKCEQNLGHDTMYWYKQDSKKFLKIMFSYNNKELIINETVPNRFSPKSPDKAHLNLHINSLELGDSAVYFCASSQPDSIYGYTFGSGTRLTVV.